The clone carrying this T cell receptor (beta chain) was counted only a few times. What it binds is unknown. This sample stems from a study of CD8 T cells in ankylosing spondylitis. The CDR3 has 14 residues. V lost 3 bases to trimming and J lost 5 bases, with 13 bases between them. Germline V gene lookup returns CDR1 DFQATT and CDR2 SNEGSKA (reference sequence). Making the TCR beta libraries involved quantitative 5'-RACE with molecular barcodes. TCRdb re-analysed the 5' RACE reads in MiXCR, keeping a single row per CDR3 protein. The table records around 770,000 distinct CDR3 sequences, under 20% of them present only once. Study-wide results and caveats: Typical of ankylosing spondylitis blood, it appeared, was a TCR beta motif of eight highly homologous variants. From matched ankylosing spondylitis synovial fluid, disease-linked clones were reportedly recovered at significantly enriched levels. Some motif variants were previously reported in reactive arthritis synovial fluid and blood.

The sequence derives from a male donor with ankylosing spondylitis. This chain connects TRBV20-1 to TRBJ2-2; possible D gene TRBD2, 7 bases. Sequencing was performed on blood, either unsorted or a sorted T cell fraction (not recorded which). The CDR3 is CSARRGGWTGELFF. In DNA form, the CDR3 reads TGCAGTGCTAGGAGGGGGGGTTGGACCGGGGAGCTGTTTTTT.